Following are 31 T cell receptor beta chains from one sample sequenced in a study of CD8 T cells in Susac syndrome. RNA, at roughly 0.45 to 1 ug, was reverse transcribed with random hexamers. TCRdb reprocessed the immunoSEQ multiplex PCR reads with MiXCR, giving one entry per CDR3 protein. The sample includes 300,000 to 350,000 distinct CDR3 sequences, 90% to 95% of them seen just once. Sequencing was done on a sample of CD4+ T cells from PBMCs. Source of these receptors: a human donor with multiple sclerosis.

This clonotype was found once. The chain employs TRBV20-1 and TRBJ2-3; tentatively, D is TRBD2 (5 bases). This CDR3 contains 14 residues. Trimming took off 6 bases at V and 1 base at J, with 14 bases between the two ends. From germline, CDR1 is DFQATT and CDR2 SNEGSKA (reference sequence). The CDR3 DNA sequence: TGCAGTGCGGACTCAAGGACTCGCACAGATACGCAGTATTTT. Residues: CSADSRTRTDTQYF.

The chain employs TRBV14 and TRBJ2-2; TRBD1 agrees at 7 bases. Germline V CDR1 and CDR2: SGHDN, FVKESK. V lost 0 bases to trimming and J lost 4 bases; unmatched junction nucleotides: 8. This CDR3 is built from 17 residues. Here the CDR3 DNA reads TGTGCCAGCAGCCAAGAACTTTTAGGGGGCAGCACCGGGGAGCTGTTTTTT. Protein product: CASSQELLGGSTGELFF.

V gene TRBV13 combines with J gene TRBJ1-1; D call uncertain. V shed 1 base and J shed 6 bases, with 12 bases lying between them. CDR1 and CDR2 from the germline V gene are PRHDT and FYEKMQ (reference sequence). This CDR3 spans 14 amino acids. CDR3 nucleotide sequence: TGTGCCAGCAGCTTAGTGGCTCCCTTCGCTGAAGCTTTCTTT. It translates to CASSLVAPFAEAFF.

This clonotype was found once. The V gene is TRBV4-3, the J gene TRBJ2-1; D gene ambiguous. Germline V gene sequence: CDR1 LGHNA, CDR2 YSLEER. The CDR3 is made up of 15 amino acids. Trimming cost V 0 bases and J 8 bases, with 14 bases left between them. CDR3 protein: CASSQDWGSRDEQFF. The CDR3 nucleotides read TGCGCCAGCAGCCAAGATTGGGGTAGTCGGGATGAGCAGTTCTTC.

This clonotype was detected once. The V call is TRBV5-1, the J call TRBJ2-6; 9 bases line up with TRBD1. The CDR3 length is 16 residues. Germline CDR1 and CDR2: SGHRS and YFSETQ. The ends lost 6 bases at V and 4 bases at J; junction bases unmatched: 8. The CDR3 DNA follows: TGCGCCAGCACACAGGGGGCGCTTATAGGGGCCAACGTCCTGACTTTC. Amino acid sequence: CASTQGALIGANVLTF.

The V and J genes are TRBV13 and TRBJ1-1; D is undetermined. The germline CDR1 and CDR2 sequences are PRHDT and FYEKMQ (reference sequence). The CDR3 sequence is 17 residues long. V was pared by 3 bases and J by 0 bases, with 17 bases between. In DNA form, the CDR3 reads TGTGCCAGCAGCTTCACCCCGGTGGCGCGGGTGAACACTGAAGCTTTCTTT. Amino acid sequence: CASSFTPVARVNTEAFF.

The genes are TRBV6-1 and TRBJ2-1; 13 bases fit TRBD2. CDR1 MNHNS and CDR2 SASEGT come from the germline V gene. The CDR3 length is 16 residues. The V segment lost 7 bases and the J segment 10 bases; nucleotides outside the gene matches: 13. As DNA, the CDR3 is TGTGCCAGCACCTTGAAACGGACTAGCGGGAGACAGGAGCAGTTCTTC. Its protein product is CASTLKRTSGRQEQFF.

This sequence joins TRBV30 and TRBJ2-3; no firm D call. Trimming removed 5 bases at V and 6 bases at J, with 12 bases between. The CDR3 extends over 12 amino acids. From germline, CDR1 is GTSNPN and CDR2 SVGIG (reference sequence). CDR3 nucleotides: TGTGCCTGGGTCCCTCCCGGGGATACGCAGTATTTT. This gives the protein CAWVPPGDTQYF.

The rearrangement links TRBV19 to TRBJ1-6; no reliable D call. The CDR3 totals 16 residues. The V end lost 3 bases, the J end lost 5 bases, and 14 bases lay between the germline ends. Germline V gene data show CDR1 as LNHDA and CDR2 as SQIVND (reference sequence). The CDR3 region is CASSIGARGNNSPLHF. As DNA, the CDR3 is TGTGCCAGTAGTATTGGAGCCCGGGGTAATAATTCACCCCTCCACTTT.

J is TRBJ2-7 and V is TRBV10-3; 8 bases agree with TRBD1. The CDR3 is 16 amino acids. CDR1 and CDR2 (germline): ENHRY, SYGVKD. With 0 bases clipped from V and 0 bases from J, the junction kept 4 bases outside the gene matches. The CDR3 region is CAISESTGQGSYEQYF. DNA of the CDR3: TGTGCCATCAGTGAGTCGACAGGACAGGGCTCCTACGAGCAGTACTTC.

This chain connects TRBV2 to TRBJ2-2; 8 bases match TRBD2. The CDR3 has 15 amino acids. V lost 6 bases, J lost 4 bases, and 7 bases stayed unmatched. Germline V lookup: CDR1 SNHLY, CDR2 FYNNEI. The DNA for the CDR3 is TGTGCCAGCAGCCTAGCGGGCCTTTTCACCGGGGAGCTGTTTTTT. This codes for CASSLAGLFTGELFF. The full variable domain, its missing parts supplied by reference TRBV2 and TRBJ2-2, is EPEVTQTPSHQVTQMGQEVILRCVPISNHLYFYWYRQILGQKVEFLVSFYNNEISEKSEIFDDQFSVERPDGSNFTLKIRSTKLEDSAMYFCASSLAGLFTGELFFGEGSRLTVL.

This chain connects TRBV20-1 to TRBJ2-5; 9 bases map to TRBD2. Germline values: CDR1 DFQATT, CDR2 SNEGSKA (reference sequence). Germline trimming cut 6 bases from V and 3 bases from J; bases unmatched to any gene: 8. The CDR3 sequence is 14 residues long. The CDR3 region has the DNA TGCAGTGCCGCGGGCGGGGGGGTGAAAGAGACCCAGTACTTC. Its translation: CSAAGGGVKETQYF.

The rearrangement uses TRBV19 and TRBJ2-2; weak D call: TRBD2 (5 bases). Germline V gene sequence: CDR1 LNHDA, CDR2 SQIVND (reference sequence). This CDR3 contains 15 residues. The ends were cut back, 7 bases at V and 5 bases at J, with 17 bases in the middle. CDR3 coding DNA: TGTGCCAGTATTCGGTGGACCTCGGGGACCGGGGAGCTGTTTTTT. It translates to CASIRWTSGTGELFF.

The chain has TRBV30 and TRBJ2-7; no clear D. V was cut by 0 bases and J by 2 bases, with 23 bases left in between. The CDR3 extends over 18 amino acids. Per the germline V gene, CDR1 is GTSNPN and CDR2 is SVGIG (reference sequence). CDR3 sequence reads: CAWSVYVSVGSGAYEQYF. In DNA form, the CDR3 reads TGTGCCTGGAGTGTATACGTCTCGGTAGGGTCTGGGGCCTACGAGCAGTACTTC.

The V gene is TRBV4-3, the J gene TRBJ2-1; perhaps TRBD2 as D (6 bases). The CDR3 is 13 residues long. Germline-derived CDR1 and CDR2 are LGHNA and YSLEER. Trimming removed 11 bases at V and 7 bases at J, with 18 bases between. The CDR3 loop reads CALGDGGRNEQFF. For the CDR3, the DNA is TGCGCCCTCGGGGACGGAGGGAGGAATGAGCAGTTCTTC.

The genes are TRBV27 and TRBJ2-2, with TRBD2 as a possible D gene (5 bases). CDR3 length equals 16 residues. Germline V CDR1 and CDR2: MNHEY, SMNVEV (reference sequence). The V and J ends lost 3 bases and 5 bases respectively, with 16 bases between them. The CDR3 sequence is CASSFRVRGRTGELFF. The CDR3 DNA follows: TGTGCCAGCAGTTTTAGGGTTCGAGGGCGAACCGGGGAGCTGTTTTTT.

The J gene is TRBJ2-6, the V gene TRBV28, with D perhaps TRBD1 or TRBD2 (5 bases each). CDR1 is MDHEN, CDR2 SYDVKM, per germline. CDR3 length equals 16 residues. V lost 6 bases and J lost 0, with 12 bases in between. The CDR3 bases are TGTGCCAGCAGGTCGGGACCGAGCTCTGGGGCCAACGTCCTGACTTTC. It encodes CASRSGPSSGANVLTF.

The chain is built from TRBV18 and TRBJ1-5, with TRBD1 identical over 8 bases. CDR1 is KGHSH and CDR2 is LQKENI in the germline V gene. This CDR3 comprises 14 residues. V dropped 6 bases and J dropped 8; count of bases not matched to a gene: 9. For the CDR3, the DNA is TGTGCCAGCTCGGCGGGACAGGAGATCAAGCCCCAGCATTTT. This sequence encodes CASSAGQEIKPQHF.

In DNA, the CDR3 is TGTGCCAGCAGTTTACAGATTAATGAAAAACTGTTTTTT. Its translation is CASSLQINEKLFF. V gene TRBV12-3 or TRBV12-4 combines with J gene TRBJ1-4; D gene unclear. V gave up 2 bases and J gave up 4 bases, with 5 bases separating them. This CDR3 has 13 amino acids.

CDR3 loop: CASSGGAGETQYF. DNA for the CDR3: TGCGCCAGCAGCGGGGGGGCCGGAGAGACCCAGTACTTC. This chain links TRBV5-1 with TRBJ2-5, with D possibly TRBD2 on 7 matching bases. This CDR3 is 13 amino acids long. V was trimmed by 4 bases and J by 4 bases, leaving 11 bases between them. Germline V CDR1 and CDR2: SGHRS, YFSETQ.

The CDR3 bases are TGTGCCAGCAGCGTAGGGGGAGGGGGTGTAGGCACTGAAGCTTTCTTT. Protein sequence: CASSVGGGGVGTEAFF. The rearrangement uses TRBV9 and TRBJ1-1; D might be TRBD1 (6 bases). Germline V CDR1 and CDR2: SGDLS, YYNGEE. The length of the CDR3 is 16 residues. Trimming took 0 bases from V and 4 from J, leaving 16 bases between them.

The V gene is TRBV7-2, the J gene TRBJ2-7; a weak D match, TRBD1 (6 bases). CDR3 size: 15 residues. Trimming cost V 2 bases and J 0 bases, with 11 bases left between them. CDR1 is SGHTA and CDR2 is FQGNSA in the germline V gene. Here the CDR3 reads CASSLSDSLSYEQYF. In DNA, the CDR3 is TGTGCCAGCAGCTTATCGGACAGCCTCTCCTACGAGCAGTACTTC.

CDR3 sequence reads: CASSPIPGLAGTAPDYNEQFF. In nucleotides, the CDR3 is TGTGCCAGCTCACCAATCCCGGGACTAGCGGGGACCGCTCCCGACTACAATGAGCAGTTCTTC. This chain links TRBV18 with TRBJ2-1, with 13 nucleotides matching TRBD2. The V gene's germline CDR1 is KGHSH and CDR2 LQKENI. Unmatched junction bases numbered 16, after V lost 2 bases and J lost 3 bases. The CDR3 consists of 21 residues. Supplemented by reference TRBV18 and TRBJ2-1, the full variable domain reads NAGVMQNPRHLVRRRGQEARLRCSPMKGHSHVYWYRQLPEEGLKFMVYLQKENIIDESGMPKERFSAEFPKEGPSILRIQQVVRGDSAAYFCASSPIPGLAGTAPDYNEQFFGPGTRLTVL.

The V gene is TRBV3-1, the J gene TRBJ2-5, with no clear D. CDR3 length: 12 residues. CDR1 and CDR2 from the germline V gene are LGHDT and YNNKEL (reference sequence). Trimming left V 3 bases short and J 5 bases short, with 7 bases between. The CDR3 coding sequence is TGTGCCAGCAGCCATTCCCACGAGACCCAGTACTTC. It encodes CASSHSHETQYF.

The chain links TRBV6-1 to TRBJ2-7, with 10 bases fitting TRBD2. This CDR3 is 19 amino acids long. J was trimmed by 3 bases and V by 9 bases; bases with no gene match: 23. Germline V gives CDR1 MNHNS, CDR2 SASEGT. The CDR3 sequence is CASMAGASGSGWRIYEQYF. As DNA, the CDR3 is TGTGCCAGTATGGCTGGGGCTAGCGGGAGTGGGTGGCGTATCTACGAGCAGTACTTC.

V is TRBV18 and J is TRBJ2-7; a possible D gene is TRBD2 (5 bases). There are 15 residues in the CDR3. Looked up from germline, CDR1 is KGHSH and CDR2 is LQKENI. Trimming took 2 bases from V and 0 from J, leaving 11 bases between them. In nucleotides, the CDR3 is TGTGCCAGCTCACCAGCCGCGGGCAGCTCCTACGAGCAGTACTTC. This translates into CASSPAAGSSYEQYF.

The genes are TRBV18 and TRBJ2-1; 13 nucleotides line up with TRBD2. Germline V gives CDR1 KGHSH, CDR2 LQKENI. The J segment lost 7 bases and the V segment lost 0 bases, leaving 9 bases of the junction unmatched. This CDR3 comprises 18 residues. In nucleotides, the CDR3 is TGTGCCAGCTCACCACCGGGATTTTTACTAGCGGGAGGGAATGAGCAGTTCTTC. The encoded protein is CASSPPGFLLAGGNEQFF.

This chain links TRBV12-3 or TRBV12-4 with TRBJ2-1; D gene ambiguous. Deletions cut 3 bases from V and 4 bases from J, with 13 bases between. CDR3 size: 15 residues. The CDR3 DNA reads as TGTGCCAGCAGTTTGGGAAGCCGCTCTTACAATGAGCAGTTCTTC. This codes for CASSLGSRSYNEQFF.

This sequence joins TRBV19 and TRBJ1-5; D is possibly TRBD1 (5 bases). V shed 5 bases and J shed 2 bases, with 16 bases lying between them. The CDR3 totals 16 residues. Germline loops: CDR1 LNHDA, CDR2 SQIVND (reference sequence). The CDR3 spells CASSSTRDGRNQPQHF. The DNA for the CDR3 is TGTGCCAGTAGTTCTACCCGGGACGGCCGCAATCAGCCCCAGCATTTT. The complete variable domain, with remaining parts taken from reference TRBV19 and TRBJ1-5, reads DGGITQSPKYLFRKEGQNVTLSCEQNLNHDAMYWYRQDPGQGLRLIYYSQIVNDFQKGDIAEGYSVSREKKESFPLTVTSAQKNPTAFYLCASSSTRDGRNQPQHFGDGTRLSIL.

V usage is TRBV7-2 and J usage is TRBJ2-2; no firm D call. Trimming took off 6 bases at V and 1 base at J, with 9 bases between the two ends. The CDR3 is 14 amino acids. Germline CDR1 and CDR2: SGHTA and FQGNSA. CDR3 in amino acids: CASSQTRNTGELFF. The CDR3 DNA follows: TGTGCCAGCAGTCAAACCAGGAACACCGGGGAGCTGTTTTTT.

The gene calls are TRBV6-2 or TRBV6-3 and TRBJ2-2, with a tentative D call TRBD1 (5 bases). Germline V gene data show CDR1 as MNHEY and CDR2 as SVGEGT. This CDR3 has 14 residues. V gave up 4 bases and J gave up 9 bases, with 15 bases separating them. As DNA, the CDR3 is TGTGCCAGCAGTTCCAATTTAGGGGTCTGGGAGCTGTTTTTT. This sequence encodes CASSSNLGVWELFF.